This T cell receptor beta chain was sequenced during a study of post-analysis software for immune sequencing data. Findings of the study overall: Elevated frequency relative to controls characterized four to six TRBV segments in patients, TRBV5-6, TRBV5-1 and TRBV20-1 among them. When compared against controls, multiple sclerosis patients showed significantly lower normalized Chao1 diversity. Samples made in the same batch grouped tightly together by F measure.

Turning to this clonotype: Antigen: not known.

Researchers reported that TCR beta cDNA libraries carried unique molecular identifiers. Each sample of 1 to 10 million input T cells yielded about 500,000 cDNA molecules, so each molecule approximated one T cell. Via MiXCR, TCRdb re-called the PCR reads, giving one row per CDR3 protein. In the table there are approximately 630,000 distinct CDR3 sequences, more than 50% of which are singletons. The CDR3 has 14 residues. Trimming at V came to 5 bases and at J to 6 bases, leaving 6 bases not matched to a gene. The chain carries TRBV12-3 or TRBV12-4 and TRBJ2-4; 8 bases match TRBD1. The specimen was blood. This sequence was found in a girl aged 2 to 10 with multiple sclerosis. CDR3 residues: CASSTGTGLNIQYF. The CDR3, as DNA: TGTGCCAGCAGTACCGGGACAGGATTAAACATTCAGTACTTC.